These 5 T cell receptor beta chains share one sample of origin, sequenced in a study of blood T cell repertoires in COVID-19. TCRdb keeps only in-frame clones here, not all; method: immunoSEQ multiplex PCR. The repertoire includes about 190,000 clones, about 83% of them detected once, and less than 3.5% sits in the top ten. Sequencing input: peripheral blood. The receptors were sampled from a man aged 50 to 60 with active or convalescent COVID-19.

V is TRBV19 and J is TRBJ1-5; D might be TRBD1 (6 bases). With 3 bases removed from V and 5 bases from J, the gap between germline ends came to 14 bases. The CDR3 extends over 15 amino acids. Germline V gives CDR1 LNHDA, CDR2 SQIVND (reference sequence). The CDR3: CASSMSWGGDQPQHF. The CDR3 DNA sequence: TGTGCCAGTAGTATGTCTTGGGGGGGCGATCAGCCCCAGCATTTT. Full variable domain (outside the CDR3, taken from reference TRBV19 and TRBJ1-5): DGGITQSPKYLFRKEGQNVTLSCEQNLNHDAMYWYRQDPGQGLRLIYYSQIVNDFQKGDIAEGYSVSREKKESFPLTVTSAQKNPTAFYLCASSMSWGGDQPQHFGDGTRLSIL.

This clone has a single count. V gene TRBV4-3 combines with J gene TRBJ2-3, with 8 bases identical to TRBD2. The CDR3 extends over 16 amino acids. The V and J ends lost 6 bases and 1 base, in that order; junction bases with no gene match: 9. Per germline, CDR1 LGHNA and CDR2 YSLEER. CDR3 coding DNA: TGCGCCAGCAGTACACGGGGGGGCCGGGGCACAGATACGCAGTATTTT. Amino acids: CASSTRGGRGTDTQYF.

The chain uses TRBV5-1 and TRBJ2-3; TRBD2 aligns across 9 bases. CDR1 and CDR2 from the germline V gene are SGHRS and YFSETQ. The CDR3 runs to 16 residues. V gave up 5 bases and J gave up 0 bases; unmatched junction bases: 7. The CDR3 sequence is CASSSGLAISTDTQYF. As DNA, the CDR3 is TGCGCCAGCAGTTCTGGACTAGCGATTAGCACAGATACGCAGTATTTT. Supplemented by reference TRBV5-1 and TRBJ2-3, the full variable domain reads KAGVTQTPRYLIKTRGQQVTLSCSPISGHRSVSWYQQTPGQGLQFLFEYFSETQRNKGNFPGRFSGRQFSNSRSEMNVSTLELGDSALYLCASSSGLAISTDTQYFGPGTRLTVL.

The chain recombines TRBV29-1 with TRBJ2-7, with 11 positions matching TRBD2. This CDR3 is 18 amino acids long. From germline, CDR1 is SQVTM and CDR2 ANQGSEA. With 6 bases clipped from V and 0 bases from J, the junction kept 16 bases outside the gene matches. The DNA of the CDR3 is TGCAGCGTCGAGGGGATACTAGCGGGAGATAGGAGCTCCTACGAGCAGTACTTC. This translates into CSVEGILAGDRSSYEQYF.

The chain links TRBV7-5 to TRBJ1-6; TRBD1, as called in the table, went unchecked against the DNA. TRBV7-5 represents a pseudogene. This CDR3 is 18 amino acids long. CDR3 in amino acids: CARSSTRGFSSYNSPLHF. In nucleotides, the CDR3 is TGTGCCAGAAGTTCCACCAGGGGGTTTAGCTCCTATAATTCACCCCTCCACTTT.